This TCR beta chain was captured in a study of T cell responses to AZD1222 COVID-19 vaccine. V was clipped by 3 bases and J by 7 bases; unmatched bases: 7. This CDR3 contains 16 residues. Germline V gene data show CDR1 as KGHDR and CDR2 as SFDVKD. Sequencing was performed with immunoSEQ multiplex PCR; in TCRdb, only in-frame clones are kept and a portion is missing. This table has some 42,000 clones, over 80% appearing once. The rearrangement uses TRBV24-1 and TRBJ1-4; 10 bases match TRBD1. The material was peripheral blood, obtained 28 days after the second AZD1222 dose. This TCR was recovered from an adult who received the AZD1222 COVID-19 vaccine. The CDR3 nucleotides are TGTGCCACCAGTGATCCTCCCGGGACAGGGGTTGAAAAACTGTTTTTT. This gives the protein CATSDPPGTGVEKLFF.